This TCR beta chain was identified in a study of T-cell reconstitution after alpha-beta-depleted transplantation in children. This clonotype has a handful of counts. The V gene end was trimmed by 2 bases and the J gene end by 2 bases; junction bases not matched to a gene: 5. The CDR3 covers 15 residues. The germline V gene has CDR1 SGHRS and CDR2 YFSETQ. Preparation of the TCRbeta library involved a method that used unique molecular identifiers. TCRdb independently ran MiXCR on the PCR reads; one entry per CDR3 protein. The sample holds some 500,000 distinct CDR3 sequences, about 17% seen once. The chain is built from TRBV5-1 and TRBJ2-7; TRBD2 agrees at 9 bases. The sequences come from PBMCs from the stem cell graft donor, collected from the stem cell graft. This receptor was taken from a human donor who donated a stem cell graft to a child with acute lymphoblastic leukemia. In DNA, the CDR3 is TGCGCCAGCAGCTTCGGGCCTAGCGGGACCTACGAGCAGTACTTC. The encoded protein is CASSFGPSGTYEQYF.